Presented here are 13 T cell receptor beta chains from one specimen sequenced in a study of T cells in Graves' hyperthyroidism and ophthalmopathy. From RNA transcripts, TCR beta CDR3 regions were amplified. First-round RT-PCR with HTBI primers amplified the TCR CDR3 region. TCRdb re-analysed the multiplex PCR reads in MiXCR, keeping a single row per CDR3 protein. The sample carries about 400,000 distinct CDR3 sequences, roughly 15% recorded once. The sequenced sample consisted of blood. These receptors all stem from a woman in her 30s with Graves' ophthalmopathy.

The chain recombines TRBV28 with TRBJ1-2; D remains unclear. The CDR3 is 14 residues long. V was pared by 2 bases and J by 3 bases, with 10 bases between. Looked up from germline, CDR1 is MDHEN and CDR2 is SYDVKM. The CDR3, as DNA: TGTGCCAGCAGTTTAATGGGGTTGGACTATGGCTACACCTTC. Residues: CASSLMGLDYGYTF.

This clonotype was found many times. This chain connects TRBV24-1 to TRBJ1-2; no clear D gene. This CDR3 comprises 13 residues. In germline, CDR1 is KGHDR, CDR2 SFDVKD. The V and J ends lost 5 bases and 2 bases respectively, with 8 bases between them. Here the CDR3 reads CATSVAANYGYTF. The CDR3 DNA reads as TGTGCCACCAGTGTGGCAGCAAACTATGGCTACACCTTC.

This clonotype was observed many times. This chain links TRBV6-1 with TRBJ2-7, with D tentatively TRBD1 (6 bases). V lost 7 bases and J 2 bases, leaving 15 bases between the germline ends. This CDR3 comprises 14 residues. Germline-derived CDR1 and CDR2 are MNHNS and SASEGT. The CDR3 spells CASKDSSQTYEQYF. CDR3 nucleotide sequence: TGTGCCAGCAAGGACAGCAGCCAAACCTACGAGCAGTACTTC.

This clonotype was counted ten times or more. The chain's CDR3 is CSVDRPPHGYTF. The CDR3 nucleotides read TGCAGCGTTGACAGGCCTCCGCATGGCTACACCTTC. The V and J genes are TRBV29-1 and TRBJ1-2; D not resolved. The germline gives CDR1 SQVTM, CDR2 ANQGSEA. The CDR3 sequence is 12 residues long. The V end lost 3 bases, the J end lost 6 bases, and 11 bases lay between the germline ends.

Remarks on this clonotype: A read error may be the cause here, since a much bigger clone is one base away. The CDR3 sequence is CSAGRTGGAYEQLF. DNA for the CDR3: TGCAGTGCCGGCCGGACAGGGGGCGCATATGAGCAGCTCTTC. The gene calls are TRBV20-1 and TRBJ2-1, with 11 bases fitting TRBD1. CDR1 DFQATT and CDR2 SNEGSKA come from the germline V gene (reference sequence). The CDR3 length is 14 residues.

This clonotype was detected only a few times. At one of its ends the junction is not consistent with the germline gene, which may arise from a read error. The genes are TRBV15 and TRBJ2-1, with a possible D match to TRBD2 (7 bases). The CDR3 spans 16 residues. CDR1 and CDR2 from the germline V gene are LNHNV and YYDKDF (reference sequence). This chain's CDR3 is CATTRPGRGAYNEQFF. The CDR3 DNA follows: TGTGCCACCACCAGACCTGGGAGGGGGGCCTACAATGAGCAGTTCTTC.

CDR3 nucleotides: TGTGCCAGCAGCCGGACAGGGGGCTTTGGAAACACCATATATTTT. Its translation is CASSRTGGFGNTIYF. The V call is TRBV5-8, the J call TRBJ1-3; 11 nucleotides agree with TRBD1. V was clipped by 4 bases and J by 3 bases; unmatched bases: 3. The CDR3 length is 15 residues. Germline V gives CDR1 SGHTS, CDR2 YDEGEE.

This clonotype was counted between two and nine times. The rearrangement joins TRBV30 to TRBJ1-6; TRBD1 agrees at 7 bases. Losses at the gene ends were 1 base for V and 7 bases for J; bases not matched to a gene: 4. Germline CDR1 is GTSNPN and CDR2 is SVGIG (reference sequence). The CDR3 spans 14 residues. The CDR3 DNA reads TGTGCCTGGAGTGCCCGGGACAGAAATTCACCCCTCCACTTT. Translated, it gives CAWSARDRNSPLHF.

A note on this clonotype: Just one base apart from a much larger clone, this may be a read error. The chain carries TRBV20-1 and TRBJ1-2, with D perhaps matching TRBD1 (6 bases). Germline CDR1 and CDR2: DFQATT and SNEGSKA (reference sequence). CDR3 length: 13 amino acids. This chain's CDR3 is CSAGQRANYSYTF. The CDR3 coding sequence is TGCAGTGCTGGACAGCGAGCTAACTATAGCTACACCTTC.

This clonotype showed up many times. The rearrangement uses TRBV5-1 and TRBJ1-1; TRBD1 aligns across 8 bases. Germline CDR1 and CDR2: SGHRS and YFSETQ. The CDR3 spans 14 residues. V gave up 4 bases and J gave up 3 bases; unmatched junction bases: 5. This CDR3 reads CASSPKQGDTEAFF. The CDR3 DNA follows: TGCGCCAGCAGCCCCAAACAGGGGGACACTGAAGCTTTCTTT.

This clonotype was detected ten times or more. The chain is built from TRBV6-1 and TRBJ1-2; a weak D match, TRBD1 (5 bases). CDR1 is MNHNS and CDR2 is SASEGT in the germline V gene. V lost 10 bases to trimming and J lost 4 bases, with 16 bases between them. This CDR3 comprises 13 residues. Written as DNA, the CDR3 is TGTGCCACCCTACAGGCCGGGGGCTATGGCTACACCTTC. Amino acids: CATLQAGGYGYTF.

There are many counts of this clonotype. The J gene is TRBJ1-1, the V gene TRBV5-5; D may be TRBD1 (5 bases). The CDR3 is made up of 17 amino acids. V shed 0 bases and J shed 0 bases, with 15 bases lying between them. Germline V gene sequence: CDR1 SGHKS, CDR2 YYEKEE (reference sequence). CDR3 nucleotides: TGTGCCAGCAGCTTGGCTCTGTCACCAGGGTTGAACACTGAAGCTTTCTTT. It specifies CASSLALSPGLNTEAFF.

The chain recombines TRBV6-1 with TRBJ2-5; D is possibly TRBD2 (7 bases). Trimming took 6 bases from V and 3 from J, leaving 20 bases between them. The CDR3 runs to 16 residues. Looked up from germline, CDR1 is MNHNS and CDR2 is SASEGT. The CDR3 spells CASRRGLAEIKETQYF. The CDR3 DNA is TGTGCCAGCAGGCGGGGGCTAGCGGAGATAAAAGAGACCCAGTACTTC.